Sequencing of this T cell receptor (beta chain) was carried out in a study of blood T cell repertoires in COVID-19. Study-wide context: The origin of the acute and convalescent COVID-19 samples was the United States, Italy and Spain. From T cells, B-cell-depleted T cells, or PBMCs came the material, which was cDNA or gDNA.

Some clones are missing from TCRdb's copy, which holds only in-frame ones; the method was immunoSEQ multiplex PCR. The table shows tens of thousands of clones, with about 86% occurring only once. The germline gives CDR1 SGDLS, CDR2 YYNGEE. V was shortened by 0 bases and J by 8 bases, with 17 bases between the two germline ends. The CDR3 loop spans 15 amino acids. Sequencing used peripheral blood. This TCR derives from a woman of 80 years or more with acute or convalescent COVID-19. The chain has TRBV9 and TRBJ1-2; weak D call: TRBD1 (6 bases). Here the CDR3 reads CASSVVGSGESGYTF. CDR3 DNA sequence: TGTGCCAGCAGCGTAGTAGGGTCAGGGGAGAGCGGCTACACCTTC. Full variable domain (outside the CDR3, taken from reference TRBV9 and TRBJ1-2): DSGVTQTPKHLITATGQRVTLRCSPRSGDLSVYWYQQSLDQGLQFLIQYYNGEERAKGNILERFSAQQFPDLHSELNLSSLELGDSALYFCASSVVGSGESGYTFGSGTRLTVV.